The TCR beta chain under discussion was sequenced for a study of beta chain features in type 1 diabetes. With regard to this clone: Its antigen is unidentified.

All of the isolated RNA was reverse transcribed, so expressed TCRB transcripts were sequenced. The average for stem cell-like memory T cell samples was about a million reads. This table comes from immunoSEQ multiplex PCR, and its TCRdb copy is limited to in-frame clones, with some not included. The sample records 110,000 or so clones, almost 40% being singletons. Whole-study findings and limits: All four CD4+ subsets from Type 1 diabetes patients carried moderately but significantly shorter TCRB CDR3s. Among patients, naive, central memory and Treg TCRB repertoires appeared more similar than among healthy donors. Insertion counts at VDJ junctions were lower in type 1 diabetes patients, who also showed more deletions there.

This TCR was sampled from a woman between 18 and 29 years old in good health. The sequenced sample was stem cell memory CD4+ T cells from blood.

In nucleotides, the CDR3 is TGTGCCAGCCAACCGGGAGGGGTCTCCTACAATGAGCAGTTCTTC. Protein: CASQPGGVSYNEQFF. The chain uses TRBV7-2 and TRBJ2-1; 8 bases match TRBD2. The CDR3 has 15 amino acids. Germline CDR1 reads SGHTA; CDR2 reads FQGNSA. Trimming removed 8 bases from V and 0 bases from J; junction bases left unmatched: 6.